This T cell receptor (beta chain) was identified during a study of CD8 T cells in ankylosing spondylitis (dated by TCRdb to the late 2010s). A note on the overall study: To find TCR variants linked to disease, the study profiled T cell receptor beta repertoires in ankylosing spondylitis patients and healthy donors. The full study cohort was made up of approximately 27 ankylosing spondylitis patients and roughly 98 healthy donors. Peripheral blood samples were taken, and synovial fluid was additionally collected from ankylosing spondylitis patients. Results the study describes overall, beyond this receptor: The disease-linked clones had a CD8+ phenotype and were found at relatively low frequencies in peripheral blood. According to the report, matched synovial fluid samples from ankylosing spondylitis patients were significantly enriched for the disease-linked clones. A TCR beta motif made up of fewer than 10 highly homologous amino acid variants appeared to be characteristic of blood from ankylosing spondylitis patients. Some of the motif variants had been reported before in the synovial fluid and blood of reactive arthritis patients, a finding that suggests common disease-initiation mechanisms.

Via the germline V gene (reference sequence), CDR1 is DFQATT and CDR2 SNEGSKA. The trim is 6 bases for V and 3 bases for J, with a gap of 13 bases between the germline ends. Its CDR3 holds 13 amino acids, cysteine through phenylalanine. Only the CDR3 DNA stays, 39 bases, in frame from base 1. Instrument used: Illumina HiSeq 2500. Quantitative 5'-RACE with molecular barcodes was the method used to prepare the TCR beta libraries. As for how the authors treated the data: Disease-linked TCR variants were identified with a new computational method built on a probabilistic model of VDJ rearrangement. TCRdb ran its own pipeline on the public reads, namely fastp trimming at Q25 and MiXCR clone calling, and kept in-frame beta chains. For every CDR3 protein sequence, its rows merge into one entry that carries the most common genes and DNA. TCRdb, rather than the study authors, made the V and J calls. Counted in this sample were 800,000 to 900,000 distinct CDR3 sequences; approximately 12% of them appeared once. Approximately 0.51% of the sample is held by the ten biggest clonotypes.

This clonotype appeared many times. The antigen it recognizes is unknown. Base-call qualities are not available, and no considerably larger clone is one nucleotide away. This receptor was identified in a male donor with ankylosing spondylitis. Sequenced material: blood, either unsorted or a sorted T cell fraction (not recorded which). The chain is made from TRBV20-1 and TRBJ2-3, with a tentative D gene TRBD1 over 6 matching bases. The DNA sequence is TGCAGTGCCCGGATACAGGGAACAGATACGCAGTATTTT. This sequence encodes CSARIQGTDTQYF.